This paragraph covers one TCR beta chain sequence. The antigen is unknown. This specimen comes from a study of shared clonotypes between healthy human individuals. General study findings and limits: Represented diversity, genetic and exposure-history alike, was limited by few donors.

Germline V gene data show CDR1 as SGHNT and CDR2 as YYREEE (reference sequence). The CDR3 runs 17 residues. V trimming: 5 bases; J trimming: 2 bases; junction bases outside the gene matches: 7. Each cell subset's genomic DNA was divided evenly among several immunoSEQ plates. 200 to 250 ng DNA, about 33,000 T cell genomes, went into each sorted-subset replicate PCR. The table came from immunoSEQ multiplex PCR; TCRdb's copy has only in-frame clones and leaves some out. The sample records approximately 2.4 million clones, around 95% being singletons. V usage is TRBV5-4 and J usage is TRBJ2-5, with 15 bases matching TRBD2. Sequencing was carried out using naive CD4+ T cells sorted from blood. Sample subset: CD45RA+ positively selected. This clonotype originated in a man between 18 and 29 years old in good health. CDR3 bases: TGTGCCAGCAGGGGGACTAGCGGGGGGCTAATTCAAGAGACCCAGTACTTC. Protein sequence: CASRGTSGGLIQETQYF.